This T cell receptor beta chain was captured by sequencing in a study of T cells in Graves' hyperthyroidism and ophthalmopathy. Germline values: CDR1 SQVTM, CDR2 ANQGSEA. The CDR3 is 16 residues long. Trimming took 1 base from V and 2 from J, leaving 12 bases between them. Template material for amplifying TCR beta CDR3 regions consisted of RNA transcripts. RT-PCR in the first round (using the HTBI primer set) targeted the TCR CDR3. TCRdb reprocessed the multiplex PCR reads with MiXCR, giving one entry per CDR3 protein. The data show about 400,000 distinct CDR3 sequences, with roughly 14% seen just once and 13% held by the top ten.

The receptor's source is a young man with Graves' ophthalmopathy. J is TRBJ2-6 and V is TRBV29-1; D ambiguous. Source material: blood. CDR3 amino acids: CSVEGAAAAGANVLTF. The CDR3 DNA follows: TGCAGCGTTGAAGGGGCAGCCGCGGCTGGGGCCAACGTCCTGACTTTC.